These T cell receptor beta chains were read from a single sample in a study of T-cell memory formation after mild COVID-19. MiXCR, run by TCRdb on the 5' RACE reads, gives a single entry per CDR3 protein. The repertoire holds some 97,000 distinct CDR3 sequences, with 11% as singletons. Sequencing used PBMCs or a T cell subset sorted from them (not recorded which). These receptors all come from a man between 18 and 35 years old who had mild COVID-19 (a few samples of this study predate the infection). Cell type and time point are not known. The CDR3 runs from the conserved cysteine through the conserved F or W. The D gene is left open where the match is weak. Not all rows give a size; the values are once, few, many and, for expanded clones, a class.

>-|-|TRBV5-6|13|TRBJ2-1
CASSAQGRGEQFF
TGTGCCAGCAGCGCACAGGGTCGTGGTGAGCAGTTCTTC
>-|-|TRBV7-8|15|TRBJ1-5
CATGGWGSINQPQHF
TGTGCCACCGGGGGGTGGGGGTCCATAAATCAGCCCCAGCATTTT
>-|-|TRBV29-1|15|TRBJ2-1
CSVEEWFGIPAEQFF
TGCAGCGTTGAAGAGTGGTTCGGGATACCCGCTGAGCAGTTCTTC
>-|few|TRBV10-3|15|TRBJ2-5
CAISGPDGGQETQYF
TGTGCCATCAGTGGGCCCGACGGAGGGCAAGAGACCCAGTACTTC
>TRBD1|few|TRBV12-3/TRBV12-4|16|TRBJ1-2
CASRGSRGRVRDGYTF
TGTGCCAGCAGAGGATCCAGGGGGCGGGTGCGTGACGGCTACACCTTC
>-|few|TRBV4-1|14|TRBJ2-5
CASSQESLGETQYF
TGCGCCAGCAGCCAAGAATCGTTGGGCGAGACCCAGTACTTC
>TRBD1|few|TRBV6-6|14|TRBJ2-5
CASSYGTAQETQYF
TGTGCCAGCAGTTACGGGACAGCCCAAGAGACCCAGTACTTC
>-|few|TRBV7-9|12|TRBJ1-5
CASSSLNQPQHF
TGTGCCAGCAGCTCTCTCAATCAGCCCCAGCATTTT
>TRBD2|-|TRBV6-4|14|TRBJ2-3
CASSAGGPADTQYF
TGTGCCAGCAGTGCGGGGGGGCCGGCAGATACGCAGTATTTT
>TRBD2|many|TRBV7-8|15|TRBJ2-3
CASSPGTSGGNTQYF
TGTGCCAGCAGCCCTGGGACTAGCGGGGGAAATACGCAGTATTTT
>-|-|TRBV4-3|14|TRBJ1-2
CASSQDELNYGYTF
TGCGCCAGCAGCCAAGATGAGTTGAACTATGGCTACACCTTC
>TRBD2|-|TRBV28|13|TRBJ2-2
CASSRGGLGELFF
TGTGCCAGCAGCCGGGGGGGCCTCGGGGAGCTGTTTTTT
>TRBD1|few|TRBV27|18|TRBJ2-6
CASSLWGTGPSGANVLTF
TGTGCCAGCAGTTTATGGGGGACAGGGCCCTCTGGGGCCAACGTCCTGACTTTC
>-|few|TRBV7-9|14|TRBJ2-5
CASTHPSFQETQYF
TGTGCCAGCACCCACCCTTCGTTCCAAGAGACCCAGTACTTC
>-|many|TRBV4-1|11|TRBJ2-3
CASRGMDTQYF
TGCGCCAGCAGAGGGATGGATACGCAGTATTTT
>TRBD2|many|TRBV7-9|17|TRBJ2-1
CASSLDLAGGPGNEQFF
TGTGCCAGCAGCTTAGATCTTGCGGGGGGGCCAGGGAATGAGCAGTTCTTC
>-|-|TRBV3-1|16|TRBJ2-5
CASSQSAGLPPGTQYF
TGTGCCAGCAGCCAATCGGCGGGACTTCCCCCTGGGACCCAGTACTTC
>-|-|TRBV7-9|14|TRBJ1-2
CASSFTDTNYGYTF
TGTGCCAGCAGCTTCACAGACACTAACTATGGCTACACCTTC
>TRBD1|many|TRBV4-1|15|TRBJ1-1
CASSQTGTGVTEAFF
TGCGCCAGCAGCCAGACCGGGACAGGGGTCACTGAAGCTTTCTTT
>TRBD1|few|TRBV4-2|17|TRBJ2-1
CASSQVGTGLAASEQFF
TGTGCCAGCAGCCAGGTTGGGACAGGGCTTGCGGCGAGCGAGCAGTTCTTC
>TRBD2|-|TRBV29-1|14|TRBJ2-5
CSVVLAGGRETQYF
TGCAGCGTTGTACTAGCGGGGGGGCGGGAGACCCAGTACTTC
>-|few|TRBV9|16|TRBJ1-3
CASSETAYTSGNTIYF
TGTGCCAGCAGTGAAACAGCTTACACCTCTGGAAACACCATATATTTT
>TRBD2|-|TRBV7-2|18|TRBJ2-3
CASSLAGGLAGATDTQYF
TGTGCCAGCAGCTTAGCGGGAGGGCTAGCGGGGGCCACAGATACGCAGTATTTT
>-|-|TRBV24-1|15|TRBJ2-3
CATSDLRDNTDTQYF
TGTGCCACCAGTGATTTGCGGGACAACACAGATACGCAGTATTTT
>TRBD2|many|TRBV7-2|15|TRBJ2-7
CASSQSGGASYEQYF
TGTGCCAGCAGTCAAAGCGGGGGGGCGTCCTACGAGCAGTACTTC
>-|few|TRBV6-5|17|TRBJ2-6
CASSYGRGFRGANVLTF
TGTGCCAGCAGTTATGGCAGGGGATTTAGGGGGGCCAACGTCCTGACTTTC
>TRBD2|many|TRBV20-1|16|TRBJ2-1
CSARDRGIAGVNEQFF
TGCAGTGCTAGAGATCGTGGAATAGCGGGGGTCAATGAGCAGTTCTTC
>TRBD1|-|TRBV27|16|TRBJ1-5
CASSFKPTGGWQPQHF
TGTGCCAGCAGTTTCAAGCCGACAGGGGGCTGGCAGCCCCAGCATTTT
>-|few|TRBV15|11|TRBJ2-1
CATSRAHEQFF
TGTGCCACCAGCAGAGCCCATGAGCAGTTCTTC
>-|few|TRBV6-1|15|TRBJ1-5
CASSPITESNQPQHF
TGTGCCAGCAGTCCCATTACAGAGAGCAATCAGCCCCAGCATTTT
>TRBD1|-|TRBV15|12|TRBJ2-2
CATTTGNGELFF
TGTGCCACTACGACAGGGAACGGGGAGCTGTTTTTT
>-|-|TRBV20-1|14|TRBJ1-5
CSARDVYSNQPQHF
TGCAGTGCTAGGGATGTCTATAGCAATCAGCCCCAGCATTTT
>TRBD2|-|TRBV7-9|17|TRBJ2-3
CASDGTSGGASTDTQYF
TGTGCCAGCGACGGGACTAGCGGGGGGGCTAGCACAGATACGCAGTATTTT
>-|many|TRBV6-6|14|TRBJ2-7
CASSYEPTSYEQYF
TGTGCCAGCAGCTACGAACCTACCTCCTACGAGCAGTACTTC
>TRBD1|-|TRBV5-6|16|TRBJ1-1
CASRIRQGVGKTEASF
TGTGCCAGCAGGATACGACAGGGCGTAGGGAAAACTGAAGCTTCCTTT
>TRBD2|-|TRBV7-2|17|TRBJ2-1
CASSLARRTSAYNEQFF
TGTGCCAGCAGCTTAGCGCGGAGGACTAGCGCATACAATGAGCAGTTCTTC
>TRBD1|few|TRBV29-1|15|TRBJ1-2
CSVELEVRGKYGYTF
TGCAGCGTTGAATTGGAGGTCAGGGGGAAATATGGCTACACCTTC
>-|few|TRBV20-1|16|TRBJ1-5
CSARALRRTANQPQHF
TGCAGTGCTCGGGCCCTTCGGCGGACAGCTAATCAGCCCCAGCATTTT
>-|-|TRBV4-1|15|TRBJ1-2
CASSQSVRGHYGYTF
TGCGCCAGCAGCCAATCTGTCAGGGGACACTATGGCTACACCTTC
>TRBD2|-|TRBV29-1|18|TRBJ2-7
CSVEDSTSGGSGTYEQYF
TGCAGCGTTGAAGATAGTACTAGCGGGGGGTCCGGAACCTACGAGCAGTACTTC
>TRBD1|few|TRBV6-5|15|TRBJ2-1
CASRTGTGGYNEQFF
TGTGCCAGCAGGACCGGGACAGGGGGCTACAATGAGCAGTTCTTC